The 5 T cell receptor beta chains listed next were all sequenced from one sample in a study of shared clonotypes between healthy human individuals. Only in-frame clones appear in the TCRdb table, and some are missing; sequencing was by immunoSEQ multiplex PCR. The sample has 1 million to 1.2 million clones, roughly 77% seen once. The specimen sequenced was memory CD4+ T cells from PBMCs. Subset described: CD45RA-negative fraction. Source of these receptors: a man younger than 35 in good health. Some clones in this sample may be carry-over from other donors' samples.

The chain combines TRBV5-6 with TRBJ1-1; a weak D match, TRBD1 (6 bases). V was pared by 0 bases and J by 4 bases, with 13 bases between. The germline gives CDR1 SGHDT, CDR2 YYEEEE. The CDR3 extends over 15 amino acids. CDR3 nucleotides: TGTGCCAGCAGCTTGGCTGGGGGCACGGGCACTGAAGCTTTCTTT. It yields the protein CASSLAGGTGTEAFF.

This chain uses TRBV11-2 with TRBJ1-2; no reliable D call. Trimming removed 0 bases from V and 4 bases from J, with 9 bases in between. The CDR3 runs 14 residues. Germline V lookup: CDR1 SGHAT, CDR2 FQNNGV. CDR3 amino acids: CASSLDGRSYGYTF. Here the CDR3 DNA reads TGTGCCAGCAGCTTAGATGGCAGGAGCTATGGCTACACCTTC.

DNA of the CDR3: TGCGCCAGCAGCTCGGGACTAGCGGAGACCCAGTACTTC. Its protein product is CASSSGLAETQYF. The J gene is TRBJ2-5, the V gene TRBV5-1, with 10 bases aligning to TRBD2. V lost 3 bases, J lost 5 bases, and 1 base stayed unmatched. The CDR3 covers 13 residues. The V gene's germline CDR1 is SGHRS and CDR2 YFSETQ. Using reference TRBV5-1 and TRBJ2-5 for the parts outside the CDR3, the full variable domain is KAGVTQTPRYLIKTRGQQVTLSCSPISGHRSVSWYQQTPGQGLQFLFEYFSETQRNKGNFPGRFSGRQFSNSRSEMNVSTLELGDSALYLCASSSGLAETQYFGPGTRLLVL.

This chain links TRBV2 with TRBJ2-3; D possibly corresponds to TRBD1 (6 bases). CDR3 length: 16 amino acids. Germline lookup yields CDR1 SNHLY and CDR2 FYNNEI. Trimming shortened V by 5 bases and J by 4 bases, and 19 bases separated the two germline ends. For the CDR3, the DNA is TGTGCCAGCAGTACGACAGGATCTGGGGGCCCAGATACGCAGTATTTT. Its protein is CASSTTGSGGPDTQYF.

V is TRBV10-1 and J is TRBJ1-1; D possibly corresponds to TRBD1 (5 bases). Trimming cost V 3 bases and J 1 base, with 18 bases left between them. The CDR3 has 17 amino acids. The germline gives CDR1 WNHNN, CDR2 SYGVQD (reference sequence). The CDR3 here is CASSDSSHGASNTEAFF. The CDR3 region has the DNA TGCGCCAGCAGTGATTCGTCTCACGGGGCCTCGAACACTGAAGCTTTCTTT.